This TCR beta chain derives from a study of STAT5B mutations in CD4+ large granular lymphocyte leukemia. This clone was seen a single time. TCRdb's table, derived via immunoSEQ multiplex PCR, lists solely in-frame clones and lacks some. The sample includes about 35,000 clones, about 70% of them seen just once. The material sequenced was CD4+ T cells from blood buffy coats. This TCR derives from a human donor in good health.

DNA of the CDR3: TGTGCCAGCAGCCAAGAGGGACAGCGTAATGAAAAACTGTTTTTT. Its translation is CASSQEGQRNEKLFF. The chain carries TRBV4-2 and TRBJ1-4, with 7 positions matching TRBD1. V shed 0 bases and J 4 bases; nucleotides not matched to a gene: 2. Germline CDR1 reads LGHNA; CDR2 reads YNFKEQ. The CDR3 totals 15 residues.